This TCR beta chain was profiled in a study of Ad26.COV2.S vaccination and SARS-CoV-2 variants. Study details: A COV1001 Ad26.COV2.S trial-arm participant provided the sample. Ad26.COV2.S shots went into the muscle once or twice, 56 days apart.

Sample treatment: around 19 received Ad26.COV2.S at low or high dose, single or two shots; roughly five received placebo; per-sample allocation not given. Each sample was drawn 63 days after the first injection (of vaccine or placebo). An adult of 18-55 years in Boston served as donor. Libraries were prepared by immunoSEQ multiplex PCR; TCRdb keeps only in-frame clonotypes and omits some of them. The data contain about 390,000 clones, 70% to 90% of them singletons. Worth noting for this clone: What it recognizes is unknown.

Study-wide results and caveats: Those who received the vaccine showed greater spike-specific TCR breadth than those given placebo.

The sequences come from peripheral blood, collected in a trial of Ad26.COV2.S vaccine versus placebo. The receptor was derived from a person between 18 and 59 years old who received the Ad26.COV2.S COVID-19 vaccine or a placebo.

CDR3 sequence reads: CASSQDRGDEAFF. CDR3 DNA sequence: TGTGCCAGCAGCCAAGATCGAGGAGATGAAGCTTTCTTT. The chain is built from TRBV3-1 (or the pseudogene TRBV3-2) and TRBJ1-1; D gene ambiguous. V was trimmed by 0 bases and J by 7 bases, leaving 9 bases between them. The germline gives CDR1 LGHDT, CDR2 YNNKEL (reference sequence). The CDR3 sequence is 13 residues long.